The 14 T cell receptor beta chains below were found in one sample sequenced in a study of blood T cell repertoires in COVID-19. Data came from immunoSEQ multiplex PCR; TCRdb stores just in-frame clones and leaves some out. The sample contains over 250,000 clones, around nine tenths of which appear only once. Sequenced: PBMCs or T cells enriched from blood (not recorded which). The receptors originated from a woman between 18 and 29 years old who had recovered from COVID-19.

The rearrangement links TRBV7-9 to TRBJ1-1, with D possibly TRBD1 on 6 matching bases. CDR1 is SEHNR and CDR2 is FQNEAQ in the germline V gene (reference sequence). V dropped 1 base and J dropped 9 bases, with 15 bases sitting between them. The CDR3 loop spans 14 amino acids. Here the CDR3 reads CASSLDGGAEKAFF. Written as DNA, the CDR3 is TGTGCCAGCAGCTTAGATGGGGGCGCGGAGAAAGCTTTCTTT. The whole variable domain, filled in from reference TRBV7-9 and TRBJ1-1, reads DTGVSQNPRHKITKRGQNVTFRCDPISEHNRLYWYRQTLGQGPEFLTYFQNEAQLEKSRLLSDRFSAERPKGSFSTLEIQRTEQGDSAMYLCASSLDGGAEKAFFGQGTRLTVV.

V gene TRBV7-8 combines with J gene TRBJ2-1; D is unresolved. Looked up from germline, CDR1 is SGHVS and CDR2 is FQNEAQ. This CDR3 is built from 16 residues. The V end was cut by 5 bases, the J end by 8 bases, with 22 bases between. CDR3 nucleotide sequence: TGTGCCAGCAGCGAAAACCGGGTCTCGTCGGTCGATGAGCAGTTCTTC. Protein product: CASSENRVSSVDEQFF.

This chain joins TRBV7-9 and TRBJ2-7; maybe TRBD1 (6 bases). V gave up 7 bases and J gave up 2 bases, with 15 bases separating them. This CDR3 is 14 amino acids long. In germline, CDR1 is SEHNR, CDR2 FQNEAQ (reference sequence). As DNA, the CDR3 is TGTGCCAGCACTAACCCAACAGGGCCCTACGAGCAGTACTTC. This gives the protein CASTNPTGPYEQYF.

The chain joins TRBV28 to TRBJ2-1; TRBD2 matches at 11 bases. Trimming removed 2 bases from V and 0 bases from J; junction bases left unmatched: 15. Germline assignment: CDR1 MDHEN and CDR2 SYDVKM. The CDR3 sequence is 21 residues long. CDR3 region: CASSLNNPGTSGGNSYNEQFF. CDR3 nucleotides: TGTGCCAGCAGTTTAAACAATCCCGGGACTAGCGGAGGAAACTCCTACAATGAGCAGTTCTTC.

The CDR3 loop reads CASSSQNGYTF. Here the CDR3 DNA reads TGTGCCAGCAGTTCCCAGAATGGCTACACCTTC. V gene TRBV28 combines with J gene TRBJ1-2; D gene ambiguous. CDR1 and CDR2 from the germline V gene are MDHEN and SYDVKM. V was trimmed by 4 bases and J by 6 bases, leaving 6 bases between them. CDR3 length: 11 amino acids.

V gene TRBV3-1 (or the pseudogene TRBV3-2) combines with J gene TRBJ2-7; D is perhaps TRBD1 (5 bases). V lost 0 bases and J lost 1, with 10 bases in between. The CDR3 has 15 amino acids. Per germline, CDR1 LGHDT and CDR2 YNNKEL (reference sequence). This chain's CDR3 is CASSQEGPRSYEQYF. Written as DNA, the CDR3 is TGTGCCAGCAGCCAAGAGGGGCCAAGATCCTACGAGCAGTACTTC.

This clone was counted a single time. For the CDR3, the DNA is TGTGCCAGCAGTAACTTGACAGGGGTATTAGACGGGCAGTATTTT. It yields the protein CASSNLTGVLDGQYF. This chain links TRBV6-5 with TRBJ2-3; 8 nucleotides line up with TRBD1. CDR3 length: 15 residues. V trimming: 5 bases; J trimming: 11 bases; junction bases outside the gene matches: 15. From germline, CDR1 is MNHEY and CDR2 SVGAGI.

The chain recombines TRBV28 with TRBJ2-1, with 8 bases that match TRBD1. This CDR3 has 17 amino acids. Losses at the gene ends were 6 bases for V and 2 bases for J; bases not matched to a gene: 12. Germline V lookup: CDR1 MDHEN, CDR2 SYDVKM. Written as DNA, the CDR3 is TGTGCCAGCAGCCCCGGACAGGGAGAGGGGCCCTACAATGAGCAGTTCTTC. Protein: CASSPGQGEGPYNEQFF.

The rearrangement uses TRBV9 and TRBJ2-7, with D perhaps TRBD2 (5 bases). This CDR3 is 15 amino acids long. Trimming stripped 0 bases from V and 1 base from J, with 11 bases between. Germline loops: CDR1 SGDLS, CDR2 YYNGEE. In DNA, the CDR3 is TGTGCCAGCAGCGTAGCGGCGGGTCCATCCTACGAGCAGTACTTC. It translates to CASSVAAGPSYEQYF.

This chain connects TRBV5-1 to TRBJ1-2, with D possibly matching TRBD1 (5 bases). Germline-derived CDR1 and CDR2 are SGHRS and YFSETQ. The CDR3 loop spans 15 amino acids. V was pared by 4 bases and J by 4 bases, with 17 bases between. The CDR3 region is CASSGGDGAPYGYTF. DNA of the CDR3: TGCGCCAGCAGCGGAGGGGACGGAGCCCCCTATGGCTACACCTTC.

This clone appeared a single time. The CDR3 region is CASSQVSGRALNEQFF. The CDR3 DNA sequence: TGTGCCAGCAGCCAAGTTAGCGGGAGGGCCTTGAATGAGCAGTTCTTC. V gene TRBV3-1 (or the pseudogene TRBV3-2) combines with J gene TRBJ2-1; TRBD2 agrees at 11 bases. CDR3 size: 16 residues. J gave up 7 bases and V 1 base, and 6 bases lay outside the gene matches. Germline CDR1 LGHDT, CDR2 YNNKEL (reference sequence).

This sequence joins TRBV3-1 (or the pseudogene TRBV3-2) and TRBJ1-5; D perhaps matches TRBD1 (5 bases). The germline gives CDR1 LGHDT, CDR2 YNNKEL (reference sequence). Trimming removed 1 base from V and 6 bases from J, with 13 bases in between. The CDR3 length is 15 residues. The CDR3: CASSQGGEAGQPQHF. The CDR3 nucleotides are TGTGCCAGCAGCCAAGGAGGGGAGGCGGGTCAGCCCCAGCATTTT.

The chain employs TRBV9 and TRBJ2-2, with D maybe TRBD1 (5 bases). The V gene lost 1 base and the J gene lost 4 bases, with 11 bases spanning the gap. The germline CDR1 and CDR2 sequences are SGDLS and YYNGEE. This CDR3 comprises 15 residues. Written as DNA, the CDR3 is TGTGCCAGCAGCGTAATCCCAGGGCCCACCGGGGAGCTGTTTTTT. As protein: CASSVIPGPTGELFF.

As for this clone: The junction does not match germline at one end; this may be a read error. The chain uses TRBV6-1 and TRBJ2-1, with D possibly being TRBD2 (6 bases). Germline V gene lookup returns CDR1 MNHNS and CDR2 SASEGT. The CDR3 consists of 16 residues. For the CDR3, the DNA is TGTGCCAGCACTGAAACCGGGACTTCCAAATACAATGAGCAGTTCTTC. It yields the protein CASTETGTSKYNEQFF.